This T cell receptor beta chain is from a study of blood T cell repertoires in COVID-19 (dated by TCRdb to about 2020). Looking at the study overall: Samples from collaborators originated in the United States, Italy and Spain and spanned both the acute and convalescent phases of COVID-19. The prospective study material was composed of cDNA or gDNA derived from T cells, B-cell-depleted T cells, or PBMCs. Subjects who had been exposed to COVID-19, were actively infected with it, or had recovered from it provided the deeply sampled blood TCRbeta repertoires that made up the dataset. The repertoires were released in a freely available public database meant as a resource for research on the immune response to SARS-CoV-2. Samples were obtained from the ongoing ImmuneRACE study (first 160 participants) and from over 1,000 subjects provided by 6 global collaborators. Sample metadata almost always included a de-identified subject ID, COVID-19 status, age in years and sex. HLA class I and class II types, where available, came from metadata supplied by the sample provider rather than from assay-based typing.

Whole blood was collected in K2EDTA tubes by collaborating institutions according to the institutions' own protocols. For TCRbeta analysis, collaborators shipped samples as frozen whole blood, isolated PBMCs, or DNA extracted from either of those sample types. In the germline V gene, CDR1 corresponds to LGHNA and CDR2 to YNFKEQ. Its CDR3 holds 17 amino acids, cysteine through phenylalanine. The CDR3 DNA has 51 bases and is translated from base 1. V loses 0 bases, J loses 5 bases, and the germline ends lie 17 bases apart. About this clone itself: Which antigen it targets is not known. No much larger clone is present one base from it, and per-base qualities are unavailable.

TCRbeta CDR3 regions were amplified from genomic DNA by means of the immunoSEQ Assay, a bias-controlled multiplex PCR. On the authors' methods: Nucleated cell counts per sample were estimated from amplification of reference gene primers within the assay. To quantify the absolute abundance of each unique TCRbeta CDR3 rearrangement, sequence reads were collapsed and filtered. Productive Simpson clonality was computed per sample as the square root of Simpson's diversity index over productive rearrangements. This is the immuneACCESS table as TCRdb keeps it, with only in-frame sequences that have V and J called. A part of the clones is gone; compared with another copy, unresolved V genes explain less than half, and the rest is unexplained. V and J calls and clone size are those listed in that table; D and trimming were worked out from the DNA. The sample table shows under 100,000 clones, and roughly nine tenths are seen once. About 3.7% of the sample rests with the top ten.

Study-wide findings and limitations: The quantity of clinical and demographic metadata differed by source and by participant and was supplied without curation.

The chain is assembled from TRBV4-2 and TRBJ1-5; too little of a D gene remains to name it. This clonotype was sampled from a woman in her seventies with acute or convalescent COVID-19. Sequences were obtained from peripheral blood. The sequenced DNA: TGTGCCAGCAGCCAAGACTCCCGTCTTCTTCCGGATCAGCCCCAGCATTTT. This is translated as CASSQDSRLLPDQPQHF.